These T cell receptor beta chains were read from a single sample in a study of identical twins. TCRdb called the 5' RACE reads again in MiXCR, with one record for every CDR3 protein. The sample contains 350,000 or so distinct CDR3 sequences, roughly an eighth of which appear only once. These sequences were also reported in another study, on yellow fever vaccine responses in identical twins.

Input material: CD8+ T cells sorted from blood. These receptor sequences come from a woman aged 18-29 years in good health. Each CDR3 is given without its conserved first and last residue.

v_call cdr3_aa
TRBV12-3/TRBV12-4 ASSLVHSNQPQH
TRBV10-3 AHRRGGRNRGTGELF
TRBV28 ASRGPYTDTQY
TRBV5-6 ASSLSLNEQF
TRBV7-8 ASSSAPSYEQY
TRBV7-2 ASSLVASTGELF
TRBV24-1 ATSDPREADIQETQY
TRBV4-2 ASFRDIVMNTEAF
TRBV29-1 SVLGQGRETQY
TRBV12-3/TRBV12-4 ASIRGNTEAF
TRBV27 ASRKSGGPSSRTDTQY
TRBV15 ATSESLNTEAF
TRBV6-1 ASRTTSRLAKNIQY
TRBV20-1 SARDILRHEVTSGAYNEQF
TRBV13 ASSQETSDYNEQF
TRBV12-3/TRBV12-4 ASRTGVGNTIY
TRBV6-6 ASSYVKNEQF
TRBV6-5 ASSYGTGDYNEQF
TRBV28 ASSLYAGATQETQY
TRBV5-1 ASNLARSVEAYEQY
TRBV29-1 SEWTGNSYNEQF
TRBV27 ASSLFQEKPSYEQY
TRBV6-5 ASSYLKVGATYEQY
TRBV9 ASSVTWRNLPYEQY
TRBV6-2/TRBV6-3 ASSYLRGPTDTQY
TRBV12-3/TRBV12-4 ASNPGDSNQPQH
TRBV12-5 ASGLYRAEQY
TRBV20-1 SAPGWHTGELF
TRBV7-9 ASSPRTAKGNTDTQY
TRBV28 ATKGTSAYEQY
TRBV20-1 SARVPLLNTGELF